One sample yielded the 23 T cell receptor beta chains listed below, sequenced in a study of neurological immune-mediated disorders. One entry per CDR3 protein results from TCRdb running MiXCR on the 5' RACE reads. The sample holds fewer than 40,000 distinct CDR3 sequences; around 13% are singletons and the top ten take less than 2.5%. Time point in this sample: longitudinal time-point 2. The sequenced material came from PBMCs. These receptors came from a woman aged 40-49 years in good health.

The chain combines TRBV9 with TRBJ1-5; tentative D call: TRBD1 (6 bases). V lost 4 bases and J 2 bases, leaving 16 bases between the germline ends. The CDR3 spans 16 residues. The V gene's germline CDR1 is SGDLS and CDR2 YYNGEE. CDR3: CASSTRGGPRNQPQHF. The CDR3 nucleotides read TGTGCCAGCAGCACCAGAGGGGGGCCGCGCAATCAGCCCCAGCATTTT. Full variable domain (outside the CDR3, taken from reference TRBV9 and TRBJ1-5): DSGVTQTPKHLITATGQRVTLRCSPRSGDLSVYWYQQSLDQGLQFLIQYYNGEERAKGNILERFSAQQFPDLHSELNLSSLELGDSALYFCASSTRGGPRNQPQHFGDGTRLSIL.

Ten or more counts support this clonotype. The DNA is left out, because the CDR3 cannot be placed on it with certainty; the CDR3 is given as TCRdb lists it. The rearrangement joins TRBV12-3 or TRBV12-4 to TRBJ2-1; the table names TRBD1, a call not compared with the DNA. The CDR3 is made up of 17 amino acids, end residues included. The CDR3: CASILGQGQLEGNEQFF.

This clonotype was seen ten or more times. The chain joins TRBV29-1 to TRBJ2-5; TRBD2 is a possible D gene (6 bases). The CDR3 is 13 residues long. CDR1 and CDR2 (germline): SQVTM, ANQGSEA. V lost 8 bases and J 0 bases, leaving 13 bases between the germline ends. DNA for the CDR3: TGCAGCTCAACGGAGGGGAACCAAGAGACCCAGTACTTC. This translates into CSSTEGNQETQYF.

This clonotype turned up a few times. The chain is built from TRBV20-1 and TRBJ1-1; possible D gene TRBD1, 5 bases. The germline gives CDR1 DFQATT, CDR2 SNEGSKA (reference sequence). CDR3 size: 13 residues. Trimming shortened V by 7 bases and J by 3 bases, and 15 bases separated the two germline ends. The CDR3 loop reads CSVSRGRDTEAFF. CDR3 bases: TGCAGTGTGTCCCGGGGCCGTGACACTGAAGCTTTCTTT.

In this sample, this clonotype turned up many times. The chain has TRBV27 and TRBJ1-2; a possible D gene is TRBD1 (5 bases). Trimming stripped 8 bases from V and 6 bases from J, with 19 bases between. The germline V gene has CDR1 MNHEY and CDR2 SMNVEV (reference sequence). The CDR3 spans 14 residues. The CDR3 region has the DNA TGTGCCAGCGGGGACCCTCCCTTTTGGGATGGCTACACCTTC. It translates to CASGDPPFWDGYTF.

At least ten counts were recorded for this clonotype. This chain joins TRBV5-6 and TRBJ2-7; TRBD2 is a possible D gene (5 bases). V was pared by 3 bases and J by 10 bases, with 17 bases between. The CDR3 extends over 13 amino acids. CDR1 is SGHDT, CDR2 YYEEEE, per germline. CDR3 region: CASSSGRRRLQYF. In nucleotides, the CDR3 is TGTGCCAGCAGCTCGGGAAGGAGGAGGCTCCAGTACTTC. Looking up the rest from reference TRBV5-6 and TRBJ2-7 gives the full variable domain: DAGVTQSPTHLIKTRGQQVTLRCSPKSGHDTVSWYQQALGQGPQFIFQYYEEEERQRGNFPDRFSGHQFPNYSSELNVNALLLGDSALYLCASSSGRRRLQYFGPGTRLTVT.

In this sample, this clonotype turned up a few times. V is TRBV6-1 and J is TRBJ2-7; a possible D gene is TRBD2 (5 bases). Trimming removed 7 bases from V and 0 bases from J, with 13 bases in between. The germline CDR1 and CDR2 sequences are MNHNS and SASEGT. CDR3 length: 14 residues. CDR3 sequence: CASILREGSYEQYF. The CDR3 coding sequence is TGTGCCAGCATCCTGAGAGAGGGCTCCTACGAGCAGTACTTC.

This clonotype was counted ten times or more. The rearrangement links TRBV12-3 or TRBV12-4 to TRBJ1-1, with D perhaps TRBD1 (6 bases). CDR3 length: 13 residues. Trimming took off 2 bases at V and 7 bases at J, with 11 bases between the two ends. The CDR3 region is CASSLYRDGEAFF. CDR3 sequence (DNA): TGTGCCAGCAGTTTATACAGGGATGGTGAAGCTTTCTTT.

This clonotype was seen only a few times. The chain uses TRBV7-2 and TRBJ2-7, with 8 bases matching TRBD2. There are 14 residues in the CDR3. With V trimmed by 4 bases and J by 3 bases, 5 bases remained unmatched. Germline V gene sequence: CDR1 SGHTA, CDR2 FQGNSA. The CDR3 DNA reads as TGTGCCAGCAGCTCTCTAGCGGGCGACTACGAGCAGTACTTC. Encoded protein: CASSSLAGDYEQYF.

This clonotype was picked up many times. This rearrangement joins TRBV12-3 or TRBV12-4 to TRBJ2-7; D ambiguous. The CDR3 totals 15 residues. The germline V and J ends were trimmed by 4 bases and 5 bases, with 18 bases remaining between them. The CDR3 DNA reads TGTGCCAGCAGTTCCTACGACGGCCAGGCGGACGAGCAGTACTTC. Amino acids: CASSSYDGQADEQYF.

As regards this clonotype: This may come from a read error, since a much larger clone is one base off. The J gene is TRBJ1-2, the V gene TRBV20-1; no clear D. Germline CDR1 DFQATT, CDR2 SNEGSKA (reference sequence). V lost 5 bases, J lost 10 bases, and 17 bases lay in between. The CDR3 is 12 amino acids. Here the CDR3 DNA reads TGCAGTGCTTTGGCTCCTTCTGGTGTCTACACCTTC. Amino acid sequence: CSALAPSGVYTF.

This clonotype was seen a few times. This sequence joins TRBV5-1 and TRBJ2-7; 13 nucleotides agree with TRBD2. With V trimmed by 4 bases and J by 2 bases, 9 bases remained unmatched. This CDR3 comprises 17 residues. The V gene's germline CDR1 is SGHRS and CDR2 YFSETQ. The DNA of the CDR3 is TGCGCCAGCAGCCGGTGGACTAGCGGGAGTTTGCCCTACGAGCAGTACTTC. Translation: CASSRWTSGSLPYEQYF. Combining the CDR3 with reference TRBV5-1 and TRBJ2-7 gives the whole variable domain KAGVTQTPRYLIKTRGQQVTLSCSPISGHRSVSWYQQTPGQGLQFLFEYFSETQRNKGNFPGRFSGRQFSNSRSEMNVSTLELGDSALYLCASSRWTSGSLPYEQYFGPGTRLTVT.

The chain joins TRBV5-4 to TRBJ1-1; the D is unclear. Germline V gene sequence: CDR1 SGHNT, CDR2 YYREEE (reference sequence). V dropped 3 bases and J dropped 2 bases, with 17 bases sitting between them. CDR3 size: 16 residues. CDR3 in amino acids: CASSSGGNWVNTEAFF. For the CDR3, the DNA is TGTGCCAGCAGCTCCGGAGGGAATTGGGTTAACACTGAAGCTTTCTTT.

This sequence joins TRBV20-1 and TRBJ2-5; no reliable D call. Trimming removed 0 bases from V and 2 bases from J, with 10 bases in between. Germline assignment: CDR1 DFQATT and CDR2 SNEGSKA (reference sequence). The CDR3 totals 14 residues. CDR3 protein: CSARDRSRQETQYF. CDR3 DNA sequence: TGCAGTGCTAGAGATCGTAGCAGACAAGAGACCCAGTACTTC.

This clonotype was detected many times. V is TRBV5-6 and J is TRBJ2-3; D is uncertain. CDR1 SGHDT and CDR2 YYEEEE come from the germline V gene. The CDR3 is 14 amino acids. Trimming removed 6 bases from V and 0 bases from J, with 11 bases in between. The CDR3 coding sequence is TGTGCCAGCACCCTTCCCTCTAGCACAGATACGCAGTATTTT. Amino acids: CASTLPSSTDTQYF.

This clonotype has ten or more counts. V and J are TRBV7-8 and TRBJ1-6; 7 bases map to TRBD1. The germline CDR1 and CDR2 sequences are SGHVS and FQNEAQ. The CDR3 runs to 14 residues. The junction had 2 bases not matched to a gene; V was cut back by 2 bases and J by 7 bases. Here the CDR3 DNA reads TGTGCCAGCAGCTTAAGACAGGGAAATTCACCCCTCCACTTT. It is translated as CASSLRQGNSPLHF.

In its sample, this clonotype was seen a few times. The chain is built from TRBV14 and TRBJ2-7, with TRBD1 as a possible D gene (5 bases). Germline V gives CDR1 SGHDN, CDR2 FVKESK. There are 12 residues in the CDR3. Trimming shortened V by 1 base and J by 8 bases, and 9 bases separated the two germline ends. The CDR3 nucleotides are TGTGCCAGCAGCCAAGCTCAGGACAAGCAGTACTTC. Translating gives CASSQAQDKQYF.

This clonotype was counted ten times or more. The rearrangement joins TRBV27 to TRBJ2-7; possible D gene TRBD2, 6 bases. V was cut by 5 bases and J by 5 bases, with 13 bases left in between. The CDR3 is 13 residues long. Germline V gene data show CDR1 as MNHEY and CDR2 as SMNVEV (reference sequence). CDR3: CASSTDGGDEQYF. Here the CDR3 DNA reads TGTGCCAGCAGTACCGACGGGGGTGACGAGCAGTACTTC.

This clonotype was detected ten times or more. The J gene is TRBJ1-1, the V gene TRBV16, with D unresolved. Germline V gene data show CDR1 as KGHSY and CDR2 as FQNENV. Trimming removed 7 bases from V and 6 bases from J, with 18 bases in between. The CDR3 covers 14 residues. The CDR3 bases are TGTGCCAGCACCATCCAAAAATATACAGCTGAAGCTTTCTTT. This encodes CASTIQKYTAEAFF.

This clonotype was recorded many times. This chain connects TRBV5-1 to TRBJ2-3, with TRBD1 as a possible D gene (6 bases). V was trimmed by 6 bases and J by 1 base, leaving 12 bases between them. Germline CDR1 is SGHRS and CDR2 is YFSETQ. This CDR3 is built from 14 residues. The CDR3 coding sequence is TGCGCCAGCACCACGGGACATCGCACAGATACGCAGTATTTT. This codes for CASTTGHRTDTQYF. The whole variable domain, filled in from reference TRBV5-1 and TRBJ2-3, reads KAGVTQTPRYLIKTRGQQVTLSCSPISGHRSVSWYQQTPGQGLQFLFEYFSETQRNKGNFPGRFSGRQFSNSRSEMNVSTLELGDSALYLCASTTGHRTDTQYFGPGTRLTVL.

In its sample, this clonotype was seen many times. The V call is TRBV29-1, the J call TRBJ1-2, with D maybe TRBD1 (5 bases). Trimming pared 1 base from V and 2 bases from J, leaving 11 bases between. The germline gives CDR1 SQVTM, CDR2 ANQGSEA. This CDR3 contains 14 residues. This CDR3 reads CSVEGGVGNYGYTF. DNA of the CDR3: TGCAGCGTTGAAGGGGGGGTAGGGAACTATGGCTACACCTTC. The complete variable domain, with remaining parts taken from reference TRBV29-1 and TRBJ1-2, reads SAVISQKPSRDICQRGTSLTIQCQVDSQVTMMFWYRQQPGQSLTLIATANQGSEATYESGFVIDKFPISRPNLTFSTLTVSNMSPEDSSIYLCSVEGGVGNYGYTFGSGTRLTVV.

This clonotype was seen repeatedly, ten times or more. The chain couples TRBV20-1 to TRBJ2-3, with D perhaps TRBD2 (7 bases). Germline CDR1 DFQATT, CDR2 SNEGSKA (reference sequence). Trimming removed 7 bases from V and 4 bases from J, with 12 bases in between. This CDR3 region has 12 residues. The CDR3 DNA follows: TGCAGTGGGAGGGGGGGGGCAGATACGCAGTATTTT. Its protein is CSGRGGADTQYF.

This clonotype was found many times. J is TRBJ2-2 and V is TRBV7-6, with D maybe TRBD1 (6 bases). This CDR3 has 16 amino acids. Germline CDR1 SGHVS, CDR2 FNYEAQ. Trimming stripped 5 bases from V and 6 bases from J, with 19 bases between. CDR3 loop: CASSPRGGPVPGELFF. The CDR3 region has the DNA TGTGCCAGCAGCCCTAGAGGGGGTCCGGTCCCCGGGGAGCTGTTTTTT.